This passage covers 15 T cell receptor beta chains from one sample sequenced in a study of T cells after posttransplantation cyclophosphamide. TCRdb's table, derived via immunoSEQ multiplex PCR, lists solely in-frame clones and lacks some. This table has 45,000 to 60,000 clones, roughly nine tenths appearing once. The specimen sequenced was PBMCs. The receptor set was obtained from a woman in her 50s in good health and a related stem cell transplant donor.

This clone was found once. The V call is TRBV28, the J call TRBJ2-3; D may be TRBD2 (6 bases). V was shortened by 5 bases and J by 3 bases, with 21 bases between the two germline ends. Germline-derived CDR1 and CDR2 are MDHEN and SYDVKM. This CDR3 has 17 amino acids. CDR3 in DNA: TGTGCCAGCAGTCTACCCCTCAACGGGGGAACTACAGATACGCAGTATTTT. It encodes CASSLPLNGGTTDTQYF.

With regard to this clone: The junction shows a germline mismatch at one end, possibly a read error. J is TRBJ2-5 and V is TRBV7-7; the match to TRBD2 covers 11 bases. CDR3 length equals 15 residues. The germline CDR1 and CDR2 sequences are SSHAT and FNYEAQ (reference sequence). The CDR3 nucleotides read TGTGCTAGCAGCTTAGCGGGGGGGCGCAAAGAGACCCAGTACTTC. It translates to CASSLAGGRKETQYF. Full variable domain (missing parts from reference TRBV7-7 and TRBJ2-5): GAGVSQSPRYKVTKRGQDVTLRCDPISSHATLYWYQQALGQGPEFLTYFNYEAQPDKSGLPSDRFSAERPEGSISTLTIQRTEQRDSAMYRCASSLAGGRKETQYFGPGTRLLVL.

This chain uses TRBV11-3 with TRBJ1-3; D not certain. The CDR3 contains 15 residues. With 5 bases removed from V and 0 bases from J, the gap between germline ends came to 11 bases. Germline CDR1 SGHNT, CDR2 YENEEA. In nucleotides, the CDR3 is TGTGCCAGCAGCCGCGGGGAGACCTCTGGAAACACCATATATTTT. This codes for CASSRGETSGNTIYF.

V usage is TRBV19 and J usage is TRBJ2-2; TRBD2 matches at 11 bases. The germline V gene encodes CDR1 LNHDA and CDR2 SQIVND (reference sequence). This CDR3 is 18 amino acids long. Trimming removed 7 bases from V and 4 bases from J; junction bases left unmatched: 14. The CDR3 sequence: CASIPAVLAGGSTGELFF. For the CDR3, the DNA is TGTGCCAGTATCCCGGCGGTGCTAGCGGGAGGAAGCACCGGGGAGCTGTTTTTT. Complete variable domain (other parts from reference TRBV19 and TRBJ2-2): DGGITQSPKYLFRKEGQNVTLSCEQNLNHDAMYWYRQDPGQGLRLIYYSQIVNDFQKGDIAEGYSVSREKKESFPLTVTSAQKNPTAFYLCASIPAVLAGGSTGELFFGEGSRLTVL.

This chain joins TRBV11-2 and TRBJ1-5; tentative D call: TRBD1 (6 bases). The CDR3 extends over 12 amino acids. The germline V and J ends were trimmed by 5 bases and 4 bases, with 6 bases remaining between them. Germline-derived CDR1 and CDR2 are SGHAT and FQNNGV. The CDR3 sequence: CASSQGNQPQHF. The CDR3 region has the DNA TGTGCCAGCAGCCAGGGGAATCAGCCCCAGCATTTT.

The V and J genes are TRBV10-1 and TRBJ2-2, with TRBD2 identical over 13 bases. The trim removed 3 bases at V and 6 bases at J, leaving 1 base unmatched. Per germline, CDR1 WNHNN and CDR2 SYGVQD (reference sequence). The CDR3 is made up of 15 amino acids. CDR3 in DNA: TGCGCCAGCAGTGACGGACTAGCGGGAGCCGGGGAGCTGTTTTTT. Residues: CASSDGLAGAGELFF.

This clone has just one count. The chain is built from TRBV2 and TRBJ2-2; TRBD2 matches at 9 bases. This CDR3 is 18 amino acids long. V was clipped by 11 bases and J by 9 bases; unmatched bases: 25. Germline loops: CDR1 SNHLY, CDR2 FYNNEI. The CDR3 reads CAGRGGGAEESNPWELFF. CDR3 bases: TGTGCCGGCCGGGGCGGGGGGGCCGAGGAATCCAATCCGTGGGAGCTGTTTTTT.

This sequence joins TRBV6-4 and TRBJ2-3, with 10 bases that match TRBD2. The V and J ends lost 9 bases and 3 bases, in that order; junction bases with no gene match: 6. This CDR3 comprises 14 residues. Germline lookup yields CDR1 MRHNA and CDR2 SNTAGT. The CDR3 is CASALAGDTDTQYF. The CDR3, as DNA: TGTGCCAGTGCCCTAGCGGGGGATACAGATACGCAGTATTTT.

The V and J genes are TRBV7-3 and TRBJ2-1, with 7 bases lining up with TRBD1. The germline V gene has CDR1 SGHTA and CDR2 FQGTGA. CDR3 length: 17 amino acids. Unmatched junction bases numbered 12, after V lost 5 bases and J lost 2 bases. The CDR3 is CASSQAGGPVAYNEQFF. As DNA, the CDR3 is TGTGCCAGCAGCCAAGCAGGGGGTCCAGTGGCCTACAATGAGCAGTTCTTC.

The rearrangement links TRBV29-1 to TRBJ1-1; 7 nucleotides line up with TRBD1. This CDR3 region has 12 residues. The junction had 5 bases not matched to a gene; V was cut back by 5 bases and J by 5 bases. Germline values: CDR1 SQVTM, CDR2 ANQGSEA. The CDR3 nucleotides read TGCAGCGTTAGACAGGGTATGACTGAAGCTTTCTTT. Protein product: CSVRQGMTEAFF.

This clone was seen only once. The V gene is TRBV10-3, the J gene TRBJ1-1, with 8 nucleotides matching TRBD1. CDR1 and CDR2 from the germline V gene are ENHRY and SYGVKD. The CDR3 has 12 amino acids. V shed 5 bases and J 7 bases; nucleotides not matched to a gene: 3. The chain's CDR3 is CAISPGTGEAFF. CDR3 bases: TGTGCCATCAGTCCGGGGACAGGTGAAGCTTTCTTT.

The V and J genes are TRBV28 and TRBJ2-3, with 9 bases aligning to TRBD2. Trimming removed 4 bases from V and 3 bases from J; junction bases left unmatched: 2. The CDR3 is 14 residues long. Per the germline V gene, CDR1 is MDHEN and CDR2 is SYDVKM. DNA of the CDR3: TGTGCCAGCAGTTCTAGCGGGATGACAGATACGCAGTATTTT. Protein product: CASSSSGMTDTQYF.

This sequence joins TRBV6-5 and TRBJ1-1, with D tentatively TRBD1 (5 bases). Germline loops: CDR1 MNHEY, CDR2 SVGAGI. The CDR3 consists of 12 residues. V was pared by 5 bases and J by 7 bases, with 11 bases between. CDR3 residues: CASSEAGFEAFF. CDR3 DNA: TGTGCCAGCAGTGAGGCAGGGTTTGAAGCTTTCTTT.

V and J are TRBV5-1 and TRBJ2-2, with D possibly being TRBD2 (5 bases). The V gene's germline CDR1 is SGHRS and CDR2 YFSETQ. CDR3 length: 16 residues. V was pared by 0 bases and J by 5 bases, with 14 bases between. The chain's CDR3 is CASSLGTGGYTGELFF. CDR3 DNA: TGCGCCAGCAGCTTGGGGACTGGCGGCTATACCGGGGAGCTGTTTTTT.

The V gene is TRBV19, the J gene TRBJ1-1; maybe TRBD1 (6 bases). CDR1 is LNHDA and CDR2 is SQIVND in the germline V gene (reference sequence). V was pared by 6 bases and J by 2 bases, with 10 bases between. CDR3 size: 13 residues. This CDR3 is CASSRGINTEAFF. CDR3 DNA: TGTGCCAGTAGCAGGGGTATAAACACTGAAGCTTTCTTT.